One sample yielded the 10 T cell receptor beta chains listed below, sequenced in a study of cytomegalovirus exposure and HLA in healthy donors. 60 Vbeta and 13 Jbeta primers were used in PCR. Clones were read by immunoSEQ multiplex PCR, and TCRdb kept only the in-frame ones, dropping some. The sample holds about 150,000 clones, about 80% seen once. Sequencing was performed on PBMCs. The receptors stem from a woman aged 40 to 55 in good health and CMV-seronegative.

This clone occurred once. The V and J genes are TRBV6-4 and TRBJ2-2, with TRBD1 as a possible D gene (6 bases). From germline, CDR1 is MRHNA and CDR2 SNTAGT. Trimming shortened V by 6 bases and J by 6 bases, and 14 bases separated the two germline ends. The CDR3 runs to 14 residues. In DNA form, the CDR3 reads TGTGCCAGCAGAGCTGGACAGTCTGCCGGGGAGCTGTTTTTT. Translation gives CASRAGQSAGELFF.

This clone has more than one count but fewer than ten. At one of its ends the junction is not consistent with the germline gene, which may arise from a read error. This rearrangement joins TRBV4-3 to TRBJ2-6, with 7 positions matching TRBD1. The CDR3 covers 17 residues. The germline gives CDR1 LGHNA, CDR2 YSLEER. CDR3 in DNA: TGCGCCAGCAGCCAAGGGGACAGCTTCTCTGGGGCCAACGGCCTGACTTTC. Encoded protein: CASSQGDSFSGANGLTF.

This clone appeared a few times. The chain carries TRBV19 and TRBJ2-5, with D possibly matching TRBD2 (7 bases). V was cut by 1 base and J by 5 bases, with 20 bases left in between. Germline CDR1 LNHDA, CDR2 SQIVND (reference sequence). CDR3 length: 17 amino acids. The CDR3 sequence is CASSIGPSAGARETQYF. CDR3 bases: TGTGCCAGTAGTATAGGTCCAAGCGCGGGGGCCAGGGAGACCCAGTACTTC.

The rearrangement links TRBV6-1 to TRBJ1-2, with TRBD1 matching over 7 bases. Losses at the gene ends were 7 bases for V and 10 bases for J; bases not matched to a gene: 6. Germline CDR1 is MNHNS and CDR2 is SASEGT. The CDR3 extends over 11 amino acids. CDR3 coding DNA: TGTGCCAGCATTACAGGGGTTGACTACACCTTC. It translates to CASITGVDYTF.

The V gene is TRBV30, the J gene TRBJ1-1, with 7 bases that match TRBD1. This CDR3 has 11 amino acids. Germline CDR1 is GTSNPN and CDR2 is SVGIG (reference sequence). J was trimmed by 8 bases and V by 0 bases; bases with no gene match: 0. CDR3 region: CAWSVGGEAFF. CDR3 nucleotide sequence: TGTGCCTGGAGTGTAGGGGGCGAAGCTTTCTTT.

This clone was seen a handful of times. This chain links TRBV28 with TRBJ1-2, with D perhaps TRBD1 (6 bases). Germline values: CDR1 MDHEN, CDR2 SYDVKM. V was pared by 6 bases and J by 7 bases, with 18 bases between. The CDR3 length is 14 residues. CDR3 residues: CASSPPGGGRGYTF. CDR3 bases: TGTGCCAGCAGCCCCCCCGGGGGGGGCCGTGGCTACACCTTC.

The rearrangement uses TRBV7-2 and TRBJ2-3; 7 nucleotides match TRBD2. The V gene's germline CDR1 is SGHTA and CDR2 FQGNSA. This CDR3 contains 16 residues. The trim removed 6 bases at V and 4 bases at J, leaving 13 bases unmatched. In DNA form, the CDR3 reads TGTGCCAGCAGTATGAGGCGCGGGAGTGTCTCAGATACGCAGTATTTT. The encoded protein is CASSMRRGSVSDTQYF.

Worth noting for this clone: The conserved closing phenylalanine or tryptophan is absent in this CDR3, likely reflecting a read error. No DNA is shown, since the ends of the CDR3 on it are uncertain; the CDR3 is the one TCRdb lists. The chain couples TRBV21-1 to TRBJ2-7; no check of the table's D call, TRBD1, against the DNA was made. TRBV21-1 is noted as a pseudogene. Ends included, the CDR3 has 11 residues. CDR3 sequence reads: CASSKGERGCI.

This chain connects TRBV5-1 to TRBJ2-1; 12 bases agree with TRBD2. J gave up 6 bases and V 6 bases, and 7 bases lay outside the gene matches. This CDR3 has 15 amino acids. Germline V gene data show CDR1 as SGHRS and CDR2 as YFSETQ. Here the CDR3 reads CASTPTSGSINEQFF. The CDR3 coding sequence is TGCGCCAGCACCCCGACTAGCGGGAGTATCAATGAGCAGTTCTTC. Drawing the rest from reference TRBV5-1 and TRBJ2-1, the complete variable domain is KAGVTQTPRYLIKTRGQQVTLSCSPISGHRSVSWYQQTPGQGLQFLFEYFSETQRNKGNFPGRFSGRQFSNSRSEMNVSTLELGDSALYLCASTPTSGSINEQFFGPGTRLTVL.

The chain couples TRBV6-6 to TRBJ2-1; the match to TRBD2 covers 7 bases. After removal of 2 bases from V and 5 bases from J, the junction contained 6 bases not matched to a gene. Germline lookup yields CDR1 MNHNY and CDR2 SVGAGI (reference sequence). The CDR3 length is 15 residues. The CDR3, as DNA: TGTGCCAGCAGTTACCCCTCTAGCGGTGACAATGAGCAGTTCTTC. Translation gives CASSYPSSGDNEQFF.